These 21 T cell receptor beta chains were sequenced from one sample in a study of blood T cell repertoires in COVID-19. Sequencing used immunoSEQ multiplex PCR; TCRdb keeps in-frame clones, though not all of them. The data contain 150,000 to 200,000 clones, 86% of them singletons. Sequencing was done on a sample of peripheral blood. The origin of the receptors is a young man with acute or convalescent COVID-19.

This chain joins TRBV19 and TRBJ1-1; D perhaps matches TRBD1 (6 bases). Germline V gene data show CDR1 as LNHDA and CDR2 as SQIVND (reference sequence). Trimming removed 5 bases at V and 1 base at J, with 11 bases between. The CDR3 is 14 amino acids. The CDR3: CASSLTGRNTEAFF. In DNA form, the CDR3 reads TGTGCCAGTAGTTTAACAGGGAGGAACACTGAAGCTTTCTTT.

The genes are TRBV11-3 and TRBJ2-1; D unclear. Germline values: CDR1 SGHNT, CDR2 YENEEA. The ends were cut back, 3 bases at V and 4 bases at J, with 13 bases in the middle. The CDR3 runs 15 residues. CDR3 amino acids: CASSLRGDGYNEQFF. In DNA, the CDR3 is TGTGCCAGCAGCTTGAGAGGAGACGGGTACAATGAGCAGTTCTTC.

V and J are TRBV28 and TRBJ1-1; D is unclear. CDR1 is MDHEN, CDR2 SYDVKM, per germline. The CDR3 loop spans 14 amino acids. Trimming shortened V by 4 bases and J by 1 base, and 10 bases separated the two germline ends. CDR3 sequence (DNA): TGTGCCAGCAGTTCCTTCGTACAGAACACTGAAGCTTTCTTT. Translating it yields CASSSFVQNTEAFF.

The genes are TRBV2 and TRBJ1-1, with D uncertain. CDR3 length equals 13 residues. V lost 5 bases to trimming and J lost 4 bases, with 11 bases between them. Germline assignment: CDR1 SNHLY and CDR2 FYNNEI. Here the CDR3 DNA reads TGTGCCAGCAGTACAGTTGTGACCACTGAAGCTTTCTTT. Amino acids: CASSTVVTTEAFF.

The chain recombines TRBV19 with TRBJ1-6, with 11 bases aligning to TRBD1. The CDR3 contains 15 residues. Looked up from germline, CDR1 is LNHDA and CDR2 is SQIVND (reference sequence). The V and J ends lost 7 bases and 9 bases, in that order; junction bases with no gene match: 8. This chain's CDR3 is CASTPFGTGGSPLHF. The DNA for the CDR3 is TGTGCCAGTACCCCTTTCGGGACAGGGGGTTCACCCCTCCACTTT.

The rearrangement links TRBV30 to TRBJ2-1, with 10 bases that match TRBD2. The junction had 7 bases not matched to a gene; V was cut back by 1 base and J by 4 bases. CDR3 length: 16 residues. The germline V gene has CDR1 GTSNPN and CDR2 SVGIG (reference sequence). CDR3 bases: TGTGCCTGGAGTGAGAAAGCGGGGGGGACTTACAATGAGCAGTTCTTC. Translated: CAWSEKAGGTYNEQFF.

The J gene is TRBJ2-7, the V gene TRBV27; possibly TRBD1 for D (6 bases). The germline V gene encodes CDR1 MNHEY and CDR2 SMNVEV (reference sequence). This CDR3 contains 13 residues. The V and J ends lost 8 bases and 4 bases respectively, with 15 bases between them. The CDR3 nucleotides read TGTGCCAGCGGGGTGAGCAGGGGATACGAGCAGTACTTC. Its protein product is CASGVSRGYEQYF.

The chain couples TRBV12-3 or TRBV12-4 to TRBJ2-5, with D perhaps TRBD2 (6 bases). Trimming shortened V by 5 bases and J by 5 bases, and 12 bases separated the two germline ends. The CDR3 has 13 residues. CDR3 sequence: CASSTRLVETQYF. The CDR3 bases are TGTGCCAGCAGTACGCGACTAGTCGAGACCCAGTACTTC.

This chain joins TRBV27 and TRBJ2-3; tentatively, D is TRBD1 (6 bases). The CDR3 has 14 residues. The V end was cut by 6 bases, the J end by 2 bases, with 12 bases between. Germline-derived CDR1 and CDR2 are MNHEY and SMNVEV (reference sequence). The CDR3 region has the DNA TGTGCCAGCAGGAGGGGACAAAACACAGATACGCAGTATTTT. Translation gives CASRRGQNTDTQYF.

For this clone: Distinct nucleotide sequences in the sample also encode this CDR3. This chain connects TRBV7-2 to TRBJ2-3; D is perhaps TRBD2 (5 bases). Germline loops: CDR1 SGHTA, CDR2 FQGNSA. V was trimmed by 1 base and J by 0 bases, leaving 8 bases between them. The CDR3 runs to 15 residues. CDR3 bases: TGTGCCAGCAGCTTAGTTGGAGGAAGCACAGATACGCAGTATTTT. Encoded protein: CASSLVGGSTDTQYF.

The chain combines TRBV19 with TRBJ1-1; D is undetermined. CDR1 and CDR2 (germline): LNHDA, SQIVND (reference sequence). V was clipped by 2 bases and J by 3 bases, with 16 bases between them. The CDR3 covers 16 residues. CDR3 sequence reads: CASSILWRGRDTEAFF. DNA of the CDR3: TGTGCCAGTAGTATACTATGGCGGGGTAGGGACACTGAAGCTTTCTTT.

The rearrangement uses TRBV29-1 and TRBJ2-7, with a possible D match to TRBD1 (6 bases). Germline V gene lookup returns CDR1 SQVTM and CDR2 ANQGSEA. V was shortened by 4 bases and J by 6 bases, with 13 bases between the two germline ends. The CDR3 contains 12 residues. As DNA, the CDR3 is TGCAGCGTTGCACAGGGTAGGGCCGAGCAGTACTTC. Amino acid sequence: CSVAQGRAEQYF.

This clone showed up just once. This rearrangement joins TRBV19 to TRBJ2-3; a weak D match, TRBD2 (7 bases). There are 16 residues in the CDR3. V was pared by 5 bases and J by 0 bases, with 15 bases between. Germline loops: CDR1 LNHDA, CDR2 SQIVND (reference sequence). CDR3: CASSDPGGLSTDTQYF. In DNA form, the CDR3 reads TGTGCCAGTAGTGACCCCGGGGGGCTCAGCACAGATACGCAGTATTTT.

The chain carries TRBV28 and TRBJ2-7; 9 bases are a match to TRBD1. The CDR3 loop spans 14 amino acids. The J segment lost 4 bases and the V segment lost 6 bases, leaving 7 bases of the junction unmatched. Germline V CDR1 and CDR2: MDHEN, SYDVKM. CDR3 amino acids: CASSTGDRVYEQYV. Here the CDR3 DNA reads TGTGCCAGCAGCACAGGGGACAGGGTTTACGAGCAGTACGTC.

The table lists this clone with a few counts. V is TRBV20-1 and J is TRBJ1-1; D not resolved. CDR3 length equals 10 residues. CDR1 DFQATT and CDR2 SNEGSKA come from the germline V gene (reference sequence). The V end was cut by 4 bases, the J end by 11 bases, with 11 bases between. CDR3 nucleotides: TGCAGTGCTATAGCGCGGCGGGCTTTCTTT. It specifies CSAIARRAFF.

V usage is TRBV7-9 and J usage is TRBJ1-4; D uncertain. In germline, CDR1 is SEHNR, CDR2 FQNEAQ (reference sequence). The CDR3 runs 15 residues. Trimming removed 4 bases from V and 5 bases from J, with 14 bases in between. This CDR3 is CASSSLSGINEKLFF. The CDR3 DNA is TGTGCCAGCAGCTCGCTGAGCGGCATCAATGAAAAACTGTTTTTT.

DNA of the CDR3: TGTGCCTGGAGTCCCTCCCTTGGACAGGGGGCGGGCTACACCTTC. This codes for CAWSPSLGQGAGYTF. The chain is built from TRBV30 and TRBJ1-2; 11 bases are shared with TRBD1. The J segment lost 8 bases and the V segment lost 2 bases, leaving 10 bases of the junction unmatched. Germline CDR1 is GTSNPN and CDR2 is SVGIG (reference sequence). CDR3 length equals 15 residues.

This chain links TRBV29-1 with TRBJ2-7, with D maybe TRBD1 (5 bases). This CDR3 contains 13 residues. Germline CDR1 is SQVTM and CDR2 is ANQGSEA. The V gene lost 4 bases and the J gene lost 0 bases, with 10 bases spanning the gap. This CDR3 is CSVAATVSYEQYF. DNA for the CDR3: TGCAGCGTTGCGGCGACAGTCTCCTACGAGCAGTACTTC.

The chain combines TRBV18 with TRBJ2-1, with 9 bases identical to TRBD2. From germline, CDR1 is KGHSH and CDR2 LQKENI. Trimming cost V 5 bases and J 6 bases; bases outside gene matches: 5. The CDR3 consists of 14 residues. CDR3 bases: TGTGCCAGCTCAAACCTAGCGGGGAGCAATGAGCAGTTCTTC. Protein sequence: CASSNLAGSNEQFF. Full variable domain (missing parts from reference TRBV18 and TRBJ2-1): NAGVMQNPRHLVRRRGQEARLRCSPMKGHSHVYWYRQLPEEGLKFMVYLQKENIIDESGMPKERFSAEFPKEGPSILRIQQVVRGDSAAYFCASSNLAGSNEQFFGPGTRLTVL.

This clone was counted only a few times. The V and J genes are TRBV12-3 or TRBV12-4 and TRBJ1-2, with D unclear. The CDR3 spans 13 residues. Trimming left V 3 bases short and J 4 bases short, with 9 bases between. The CDR3 DNA reads TGTGCCAGCAGTTTTCGGGTATTCTATGGCTACACCTTC. Translating gives CASSFRVFYGYTF.

This rearrangement joins TRBV10-1 to TRBJ1-1, with TRBD1 as a possible D gene (6 bases). V lost 3 bases and J lost 7, with 18 bases in between. The CDR3 consists of 15 residues. CDR1 is WNHNN, CDR2 SYGVQD, per germline (reference sequence). The chain's CDR3 is CASSEASTGKVEAFF. The CDR3 DNA reads TGCGCCAGCAGTGAAGCATCTACAGGGAAGGTTGAAGCTTTCTTT.